This T cell receptor (beta chain) was found in a study of control samples from healthy donors and cancer patients (dated by TCRdb to between 2020 and 2021). To prepare the library, the immunoSEQ multiplex PCR assay was applied. TCRdb obtained this table from immuneACCESS and retained in-frame rearrangements with V and J assigned. These tables miss some clones; where compared with another copy, unresolved V genes account for less than half of the shortfall, and the remainder is unexplained. The sample records roughly 150,000 clones, almost 90% of which are singletons. The ten largest clones capture 1.5% to 2% of the sample. Comments on this clone: It lacks a known antigen. It has no much larger one-base neighbor in the sample; base qualities were not kept.

Reading from cysteine to phenylalanine, the CDR3 counts 12 amino acids. Only CDR3 DNA remains: 36 bases, in frame from the first base. CDR1 and CDR2 (PRHDT, FYEKMQ) derive from the germline V gene (reference sequence). The junction shows trimming of 5 bases on V and 6 bases on J, plus 9 bases between the germline ends. The source of this sequence is a young man in good health. The sequenced material came from blood. The rearranged chain carries TRBV13 and TRBJ2-3, with the D gene call left open. This receptor carries the CDR3 CASSPSRDTQYF. In nucleotides, the sequence is TGTGCCAGCAGCCCCTCTCGGGATACGCAGTATTTT.